The 9 T cell receptor beta chains reported below all come from one sample, sequenced in a study of OX40 agonist ivuxolimab in advanced cancers. The library was obtained by the immunoSEQ multiplex PCR assay. TCRdb limited this immuneACCESS table to in-frame rearrangements with V and J called. A share of clones is missing; checked studies link under half to unresolved V genes, and the rest is unexplained. The sample yields 70,000 to 75,000 clones; just under 85% were counted once. The ten biggest clones cover under 7% of the sample. Sequencing was performed on CD4+ or CD8+ T cells sorted from blood, taken in a trial of the OX40 agonist ivuxolimab. The receptors shown here come from an adult with an advanced solid tumor such as melanoma, head and neck, liver or kidney cancer.

V gene TRBV27 combines with J gene TRBJ2-3; D call uncertain. The ends were cut back, 3 bases at V and 5 bases at J, with 12 bases in the middle. The CDR3 runs 14 residues. The germline gives CDR1 MNHEY, CDR2 SMNVEV (reference sequence). The chain's CDR3 is CASSFEGLRDTQYF. CDR3 sequence (DNA): TGTGCCAGCAGTTTTGAAGGGTTACGAGATACGCAGTATTTT.

The chain links TRBV30 to TRBJ2-5; 9 nucleotides agree with TRBD2. With V trimmed by 1 base and J by 5 bases, 11 bases remained unmatched. Germline V gives CDR1 GTSNPN, CDR2 SVGIG (reference sequence). The CDR3 spans 16 residues. CDR3 protein: CAWSGGLAFGWETQYF. The CDR3 DNA sequence: TGTGCCTGGAGTGGGGGACTAGCTTTTGGTTGGGAGACCCAGTACTTC.

The rearrangement joins TRBV7-9 to TRBJ2-1; D not certain. Germline CDR1 SEHNR, CDR2 FQNEAQ (reference sequence). The V end was cut by 5 bases, the J end by 5 bases, with 19 bases between. The CDR3 loop spans 16 amino acids. As DNA, the CDR3 is TGTGCCAGCAGCCCAAAACAGAGTACTTACAACAATGAGCAGTTCTTC. Protein: CASSPKQSTYNNEQFF.

The chain has TRBV7-2 and TRBJ1-1, with 7 bases aligning to TRBD1. The V gene's germline CDR1 is SGHTA and CDR2 FQGNSA. V lost 6 bases and J lost 0; bases outside the gene matches: 13. CDR3 size: 17 residues. The chain's CDR3 is CASSRQGVELMNTEAFF. CDR3 bases: TGTGCCAGCAGTCGACAGGGAGTAGAGCTAATGAACACTGAAGCTTTCTTT.

This chain joins TRBV2 and TRBJ2-3, with D perhaps TRBD1 (5 bases). The V end was cut by 3 bases, the J end by 0 bases, with 13 bases between. CDR3 length equals 16 residues. Germline CDR1 and CDR2: SNHLY and FYNNEI. CDR3 in DNA: TGTGCCAGCAGTGAGGCAGTCAGGGCCAGCACAGATACGCAGTATTTT. It is translated as CASSEAVRASTDTQYF.

This clone came up a few times. V gene TRBV21-1 combines with J gene TRBJ1-2. TRBV21-1 is a known pseudogene. The CDR3 has 11 amino acids. The CDR3 nucleotides read TGTGCCAGCATTGGGGTTTATGGCTACACCTTC. Translated, it gives CASIGVYGYTF.

The J gene is TRBJ2-1, the V gene TRBV30; 7 positions agree with TRBD2. From germline, CDR1 is GTSNPN and CDR2 SVGIG (reference sequence). V trimming: 3 bases; J trimming: 8 bases; junction bases outside the gene matches: 10. This CDR3 region has 14 residues. Here the CDR3 reads CAWRRGLVSHEQFF. For the CDR3, the DNA is TGTGCCTGGAGGCGAGGACTAGTTAGCCATGAGCAGTTCTTC.

The rearrangement uses TRBV10-2 and TRBJ1-2; no firm D call. The germline V gene encodes CDR1 WSHSY and CDR2 SAAADI. Trimming stripped 8 bases from V and 8 bases from J, with 15 bases between. The CDR3 contains 12 residues. The CDR3 bases are TGCGCCAGCGGGCCAAGCCATAGGGGCTACACCTTC. Translated: CASGPSHRGYTF.

This clone was detected only once. The rearrangement joins TRBV4-2 to TRBJ2-5; D possibly corresponds to TRBD2 (6 bases). V was trimmed by 5 bases and J by 0 bases, leaving 19 bases between them. Germline CDR1 LGHNA, CDR2 YNFKEQ. The CDR3 spans 17 residues. The CDR3 is CASSSKFAWEDQETQYF. In nucleotides, the CDR3 is TGTGCCAGCAGCTCCAAGTTCGCCTGGGAGGACCAAGAGACCCAGTACTTC.